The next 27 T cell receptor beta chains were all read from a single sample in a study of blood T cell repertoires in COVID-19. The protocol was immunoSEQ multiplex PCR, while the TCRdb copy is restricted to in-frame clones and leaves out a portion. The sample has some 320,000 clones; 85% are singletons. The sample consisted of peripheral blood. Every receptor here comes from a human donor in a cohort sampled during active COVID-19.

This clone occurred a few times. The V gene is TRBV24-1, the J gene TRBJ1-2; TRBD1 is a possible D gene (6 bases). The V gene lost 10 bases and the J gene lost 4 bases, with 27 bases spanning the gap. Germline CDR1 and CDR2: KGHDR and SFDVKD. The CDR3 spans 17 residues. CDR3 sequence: CATYNQGLGRGSYGYTF. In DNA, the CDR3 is TGTGCCACGTATAATCAGGGTTTGGGGAGGGGGAGCTATGGCTACACCTTC.

The CDR3 bases are TGTGCCAGCGGCCGGGACAGGGTGCTTGCTAACTATGGCTACACCTTC. Amino acid sequence: CASGRDRVLANYGYTF. This rearrangement joins TRBV28 to TRBJ1-2; 9 bases align to TRBD1. The CDR3 covers 16 residues. With V trimmed by 8 bases and J by 0 bases, 10 bases remained unmatched. Germline V gives CDR1 MDHEN, CDR2 SYDVKM.

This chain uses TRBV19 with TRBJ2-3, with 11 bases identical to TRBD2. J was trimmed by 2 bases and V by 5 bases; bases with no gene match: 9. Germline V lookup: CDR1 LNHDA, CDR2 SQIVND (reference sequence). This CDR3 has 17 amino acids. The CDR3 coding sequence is TGTGCCAGTAGTGAACGCGGGACTAGCGGTTACACAGATACGCAGTATTTT. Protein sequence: CASSERGTSGYTDTQYF.

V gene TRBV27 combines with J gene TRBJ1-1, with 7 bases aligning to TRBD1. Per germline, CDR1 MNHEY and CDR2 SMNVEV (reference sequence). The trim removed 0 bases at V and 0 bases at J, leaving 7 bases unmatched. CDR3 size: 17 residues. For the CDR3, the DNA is TGTGCCAGCAGTTTATCGACAGGGCGGGGAGTGAACACTGAAGCTTTCTTT. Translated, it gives CASSLSTGRGVNTEAFF.

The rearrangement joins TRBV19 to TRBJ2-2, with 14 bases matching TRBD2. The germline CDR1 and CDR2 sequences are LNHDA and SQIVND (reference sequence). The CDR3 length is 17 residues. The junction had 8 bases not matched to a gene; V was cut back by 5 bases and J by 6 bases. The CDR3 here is CASSPRLAGGPPGELFF. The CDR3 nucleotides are TGTGCCAGTAGTCCGAGACTAGCGGGGGGGCCCCCCGGGGAGCTGTTTTTT.

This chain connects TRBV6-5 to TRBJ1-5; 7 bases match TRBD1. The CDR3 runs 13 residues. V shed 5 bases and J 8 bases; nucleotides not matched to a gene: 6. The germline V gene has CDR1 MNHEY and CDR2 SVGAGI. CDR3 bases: TGTGCCAGCAGTCGACAGGGCCCCAAGCCCCAGCATTTT. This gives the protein CASSRQGPKPQHF.

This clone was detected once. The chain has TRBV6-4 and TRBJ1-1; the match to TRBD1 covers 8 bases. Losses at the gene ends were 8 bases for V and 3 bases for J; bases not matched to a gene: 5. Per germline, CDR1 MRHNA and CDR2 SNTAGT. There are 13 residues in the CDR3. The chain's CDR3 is CASRRGLDTEAFF. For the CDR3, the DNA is TGTGCCAGCCGCAGGGGGCTAGACACTGAAGCTTTCTTT.

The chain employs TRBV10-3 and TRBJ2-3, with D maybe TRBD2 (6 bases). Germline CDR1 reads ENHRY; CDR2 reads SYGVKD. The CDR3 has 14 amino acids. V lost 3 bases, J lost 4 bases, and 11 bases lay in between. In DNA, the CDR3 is TGTGCCATCAGTGAAGAAGGCGGGGCAGATACGCAGTATTTT. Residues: CAISEEGGADTQYF.

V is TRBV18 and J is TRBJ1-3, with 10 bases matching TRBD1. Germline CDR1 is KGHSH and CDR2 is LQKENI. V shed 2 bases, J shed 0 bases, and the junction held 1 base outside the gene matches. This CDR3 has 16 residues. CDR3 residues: CASSPGQGGSGNTIYF. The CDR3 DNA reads TGTGCCAGCTCACCAGGACAGGGGGGCTCTGGAAACACCATATATTTT.

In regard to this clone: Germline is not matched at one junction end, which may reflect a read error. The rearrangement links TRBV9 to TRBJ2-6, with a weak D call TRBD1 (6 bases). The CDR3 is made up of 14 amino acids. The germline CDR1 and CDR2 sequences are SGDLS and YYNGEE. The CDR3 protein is CASSPQVGANVLTF. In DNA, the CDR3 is TGTGCCAGCAGCCCCCAAGTGGGGGCGAACGTCCTGACTTTC.

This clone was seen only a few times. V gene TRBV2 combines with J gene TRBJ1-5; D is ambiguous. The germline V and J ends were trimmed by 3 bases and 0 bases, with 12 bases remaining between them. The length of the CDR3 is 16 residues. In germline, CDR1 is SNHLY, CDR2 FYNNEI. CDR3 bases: TGTGCCAGCAGTGATAGGTGGGCGTCTAGCAATCAGCCCCAGCATTTT. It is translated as CASSDRWASSNQPQHF.

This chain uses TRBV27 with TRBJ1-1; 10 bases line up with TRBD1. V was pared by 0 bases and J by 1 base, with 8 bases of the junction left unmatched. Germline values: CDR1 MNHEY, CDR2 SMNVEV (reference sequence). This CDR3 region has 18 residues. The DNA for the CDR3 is TGTGCCAGCAGTTTATCGATCCCGGGACAGGGGTCGAACACTGAAGCTTTCTTT. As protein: CASSLSIPGQGSNTEAFF.

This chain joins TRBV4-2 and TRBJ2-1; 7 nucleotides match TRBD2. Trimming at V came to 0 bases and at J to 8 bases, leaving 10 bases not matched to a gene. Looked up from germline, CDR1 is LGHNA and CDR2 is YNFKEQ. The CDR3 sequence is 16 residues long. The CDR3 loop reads CASSQDDGGDLHEQFF. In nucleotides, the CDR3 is TGTGCCAGCAGCCAAGATGATGGGGGGGACCTCCATGAGCAGTTCTTC.

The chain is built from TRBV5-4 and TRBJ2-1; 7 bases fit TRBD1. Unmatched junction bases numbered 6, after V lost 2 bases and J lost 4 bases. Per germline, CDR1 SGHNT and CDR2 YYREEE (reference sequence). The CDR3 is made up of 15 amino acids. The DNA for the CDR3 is TGTGCCAGCAGCTTAAGAAGACAGGGATACAATGAGCAGTTCTTC. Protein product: CASSLRRQGYNEQFF.

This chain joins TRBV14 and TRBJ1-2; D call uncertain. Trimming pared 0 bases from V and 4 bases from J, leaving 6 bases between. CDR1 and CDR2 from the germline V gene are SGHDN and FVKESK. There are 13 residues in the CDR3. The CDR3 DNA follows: TGTGCCAGCAGCCAAGATCTATCCTATGGCTACACCTTC. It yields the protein CASSQDLSYGYTF.

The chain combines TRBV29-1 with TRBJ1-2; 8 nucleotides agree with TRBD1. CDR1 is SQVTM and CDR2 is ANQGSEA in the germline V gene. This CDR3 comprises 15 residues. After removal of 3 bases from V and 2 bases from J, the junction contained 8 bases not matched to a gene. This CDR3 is CSVESGGYPNYGYTF. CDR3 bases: TGCAGCGTTGAGTCAGGGGGCTACCCCAACTATGGCTACACCTTC.

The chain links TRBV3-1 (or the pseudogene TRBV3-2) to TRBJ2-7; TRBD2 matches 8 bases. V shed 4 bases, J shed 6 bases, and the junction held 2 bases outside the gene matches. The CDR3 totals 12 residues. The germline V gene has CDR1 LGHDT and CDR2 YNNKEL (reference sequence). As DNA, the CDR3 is TGTGCCAGCAGCCTTCGGGGGGGCGAGCAGTACTTC. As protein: CASSLRGGEQYF.

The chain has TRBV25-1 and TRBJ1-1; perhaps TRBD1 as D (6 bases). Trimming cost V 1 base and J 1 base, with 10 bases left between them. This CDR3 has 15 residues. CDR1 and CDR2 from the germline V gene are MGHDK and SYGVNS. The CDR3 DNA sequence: TGTGCCAGCAGTGAATTTTGGACAGAGAACACTGAAGCTTTCTTT. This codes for CASSEFWTENTEAFF.

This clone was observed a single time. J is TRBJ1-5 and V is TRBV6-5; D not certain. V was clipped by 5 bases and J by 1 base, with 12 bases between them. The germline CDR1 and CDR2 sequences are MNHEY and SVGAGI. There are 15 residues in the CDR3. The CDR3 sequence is CASSRTELSNQPQHF. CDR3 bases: TGTGCCAGCAGTCGAACGGAGTTGAGCAATCAGCCCCAGCATTTT.

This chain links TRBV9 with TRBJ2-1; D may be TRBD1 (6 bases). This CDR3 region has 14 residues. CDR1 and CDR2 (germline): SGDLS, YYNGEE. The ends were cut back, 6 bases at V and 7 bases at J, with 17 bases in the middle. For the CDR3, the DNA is TGTGCCAGCAACATGATCACGAGGGGGAATGAGCAGTTCTTC. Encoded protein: CASNMITRGNEQFF.

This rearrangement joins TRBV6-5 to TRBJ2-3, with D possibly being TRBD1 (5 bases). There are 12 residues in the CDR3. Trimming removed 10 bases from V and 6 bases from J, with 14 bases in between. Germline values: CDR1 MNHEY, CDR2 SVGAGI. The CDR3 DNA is TGTGCCACCAAGGGGTTGGGCGATACGCAGTATTTT. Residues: CATKGLGDTQYF.

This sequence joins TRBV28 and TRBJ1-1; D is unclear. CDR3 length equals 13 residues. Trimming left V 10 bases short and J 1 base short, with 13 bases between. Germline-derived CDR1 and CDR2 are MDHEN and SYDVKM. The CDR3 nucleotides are TGTGCCACCATGACACCCGCGAACACTGAAGCTTTCTTT. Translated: CATMTPANTEAFF.

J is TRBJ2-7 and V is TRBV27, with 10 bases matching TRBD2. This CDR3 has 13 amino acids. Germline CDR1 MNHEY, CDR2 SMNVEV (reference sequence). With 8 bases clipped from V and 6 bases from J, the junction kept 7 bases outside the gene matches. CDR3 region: CASGERGGLEQYF. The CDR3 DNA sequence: TGTGCCAGCGGAGAGCGGGGGGGCCTCGAGCAGTACTTC.

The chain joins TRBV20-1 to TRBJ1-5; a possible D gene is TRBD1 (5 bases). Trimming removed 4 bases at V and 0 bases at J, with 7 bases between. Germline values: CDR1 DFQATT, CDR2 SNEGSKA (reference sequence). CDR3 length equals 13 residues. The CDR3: CSATDSSNQPQHF. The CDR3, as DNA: TGCAGTGCTACTGACAGTAGCAATCAGCCCCAGCATTTT.

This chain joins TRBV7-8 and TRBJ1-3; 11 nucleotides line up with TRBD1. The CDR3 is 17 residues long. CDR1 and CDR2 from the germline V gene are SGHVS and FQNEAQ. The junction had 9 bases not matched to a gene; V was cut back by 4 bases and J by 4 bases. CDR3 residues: CASSYRTGGVSGNTIYF. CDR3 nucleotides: TGTGCCAGCAGCTACCGGACAGGGGGCGTTTCGGGAAACACCATATATTTT.

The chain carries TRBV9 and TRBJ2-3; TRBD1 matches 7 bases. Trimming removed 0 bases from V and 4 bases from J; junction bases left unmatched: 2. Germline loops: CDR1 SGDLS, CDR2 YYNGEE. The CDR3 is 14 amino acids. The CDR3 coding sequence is TGTGCCAGCAGCGTAGGGACAGGTGCAGATACGCAGTATTTT. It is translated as CASSVGTGADTQYF.

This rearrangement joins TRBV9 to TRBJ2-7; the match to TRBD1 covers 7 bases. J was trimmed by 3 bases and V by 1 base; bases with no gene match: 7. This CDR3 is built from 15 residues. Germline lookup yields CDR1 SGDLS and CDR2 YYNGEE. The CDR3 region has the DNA TGTGCCAGCAGCGTAAGTTCGGGACAGCTCTACGAGCAGTACTTC. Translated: CASSVSSGQLYEQYF. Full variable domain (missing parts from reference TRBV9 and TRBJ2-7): DSGVTQTPKHLITATGQRVTLRCSPRSGDLSVYWYQQSLDQGLQFLIQYYNGEERAKGNILERFSAQQFPDLHSELNLSSLELGDSALYFCASSVSSGQLYEQYFGPGTRLTVT.